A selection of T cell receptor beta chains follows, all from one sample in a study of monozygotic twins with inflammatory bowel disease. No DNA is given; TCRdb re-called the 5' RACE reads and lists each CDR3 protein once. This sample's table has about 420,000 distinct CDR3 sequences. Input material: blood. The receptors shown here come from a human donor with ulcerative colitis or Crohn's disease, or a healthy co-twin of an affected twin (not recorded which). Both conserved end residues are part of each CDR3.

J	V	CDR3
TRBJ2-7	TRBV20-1	CSARRGPSGEQYF
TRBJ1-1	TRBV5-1	CASSPTGSSGMNTEAFF
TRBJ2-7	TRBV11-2	CASSKMRTEGRFAYEQYF
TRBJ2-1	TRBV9	CASSEQRGSYNEQFF
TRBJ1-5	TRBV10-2	CASSESPVEQPQHF
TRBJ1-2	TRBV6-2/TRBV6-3	CASRSGGSGYTF
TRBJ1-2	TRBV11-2	CASRRGNGGYTF
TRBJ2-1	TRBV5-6	CASSLIGFNEQFF
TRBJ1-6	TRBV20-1	CSAPTGEFNSPLHF
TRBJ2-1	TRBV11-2	CASNRGGRLNNEQFF
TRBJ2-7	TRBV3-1	CASSQTSSYEQYF
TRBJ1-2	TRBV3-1	CASSPRTGPGGYTF
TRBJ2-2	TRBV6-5	CASSNGPYTGELFF
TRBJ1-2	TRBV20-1	CSATAGTGTNYGYTF
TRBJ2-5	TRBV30	CAWSRGGSRETQYF
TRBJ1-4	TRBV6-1	CASRLGQINEKLFF
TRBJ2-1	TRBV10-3	CAISEGGLSYNEQFF
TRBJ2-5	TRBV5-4	CASSTIAEGGTQYF
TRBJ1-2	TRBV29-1	CSVERTIYGYTF
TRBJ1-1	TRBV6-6	CASSYAGGYAAFF
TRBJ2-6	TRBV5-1	CASSLGTSGANVLTF
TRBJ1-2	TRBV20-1	CSASPSPRRQESNYGYTF
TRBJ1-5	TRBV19	CASSIDTGQVNQPQHF
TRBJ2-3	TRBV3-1	CASSLPLTGPSTDTQYF
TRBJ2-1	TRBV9	CASSNSGSTYNEQFF
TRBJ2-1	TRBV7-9	CASREGTSGHHEQFF
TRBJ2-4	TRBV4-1	CASSHVGKPGVYF
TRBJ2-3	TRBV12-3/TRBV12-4	CASSSQTSTDTQYF